This T cell receptor beta chain was identified during a study of cytomegalovirus exposure and HLA in healthy donors. Study observations and caveats: That first-cohort TCR clusters tended to co-occur in the roughly 110 validation repertoires was found in a later analysis. Cytomegalovirus status, reportedly, was diagnosed with high specificity and sensitivity by the classifier. A list of 150 to 200 TCR beta chains associated with cytomegalovirus was given. Rarity held for most TCR sequences, but there were some public TCRs that occurred in many donors.

Germline V gene data show CDR1 as SGHAT and CDR2 as FQNNGV. CDR3 length: 16 residues. The V gene end was trimmed by 4 bases and the J gene end by 7 bases; junction bases not matched to a gene: 12. Produced via immunoSEQ multiplex PCR; TCRdb's table is partial and in-frame only. Seen here are about 58,000 clones, roughly nine tenths observed once, and the top ten hold approximately 1%. This clone was detected once. Its matching antigen is unknown. The sample taken for sequencing was PBMCs. This receptor was identified in a man aged 18 to 29 in good health and CMV-seronegative. The chain couples TRBV11-2 to TRBJ2-1; TRBD2 matches at 8 bases. The CDR3 bases are TGTGCCAGCAGCTCCATCTTATTCAGCGGGAGTAATGAGCAGTTCTTC. This codes for CASSSILFSGSNEQFF.